Each of the 22 T cell receptor beta chains below was sequenced from the same sample in a study of neoadjuvant anti-PD-1 for oral cavity cancer. Profiling relied on immunoSEQ multiplex PCR, and the TCRdb table lists in-frame clones only, not all of them. The top ten clones hold 3.2% of a sample with around 7,200 clones, about 62% of them seen once. Time point given: after neoadjuvant nivolumab, at surgical resection. The input for sequencing was PBMCs, taken after nivolumab (anti-PD-1) treatment. These receptors were collected from a person between 40 and 85 years old with oral cavity squamous cell carcinoma.

The V gene is TRBV27, the J gene TRBJ1-1, with D hard to call. CDR3 length: 13 amino acids. From germline, CDR1 is MNHEY and CDR2 SMNVEV (reference sequence). V was trimmed by 6 bases and J by 0 bases, leaving 8 bases between them. The CDR3 protein is CASSIGLNTEAFF. The CDR3 DNA reads as TGTGCCAGCAGCATCGGACTGAACACTGAAGCTTTCTTT.

The chain has TRBV19 and TRBJ2-7; D ambiguous. The germline V gene encodes CDR1 LNHDA and CDR2 SQIVND (reference sequence). V was shortened by 6 bases and J by 5 bases, with 14 bases between the two germline ends. The CDR3 is 13 residues long. This chain's CDR3 is CASSPQARDEQYF. The CDR3 coding sequence is TGTGCCAGTAGCCCCCAGGCCCGGGACGAGCAGTACTTC.

Details on this clone: At one end, the junction sequence differs from germline, possibly due to a read error. The same CDR3 can be traced to other DNA sequences in this sample. The genes are TRBV7-9 and TRBJ1-6; no definite D call. Germline V gene sequence: CDR1 SEHNR, CDR2 FQNEAQ (reference sequence). This CDR3 region has 12 residues. The CDR3 reads CASSLDNSPLHF. Here the CDR3 DNA reads TGTGCCAGCAGCTTAGACAATTCACCCCTTCACTTT.

The chain carries TRBV5-1 and TRBJ2-5; D gene ambiguous. Trimming left V 4 bases short and J 2 bases short, with 12 bases between. CDR3 length equals 14 residues. The germline V gene has CDR1 SGHRS and CDR2 YFSETQ. The CDR3 nucleotides are TGCGCCAGCAGCCCAAATGGCAGACAAGAGACCCAGTACTTC. Protein: CASSPNGRQETQYF.

The chain joins TRBV7-9 to TRBJ1-3; a weak D match, TRBD1 (5 bases). Germline CDR1 and CDR2: SEHNR and FQNEAQ (reference sequence). V dropped 7 bases and J dropped 3 bases, with 13 bases sitting between them. This CDR3 comprises 14 residues. CDR3 region: CASINGGVGNTIYF. The DNA of the CDR3 is TGTGCCAGCATCAATGGAGGGGTTGGAAACACCATATATTTT.

Comments on this clone: Compared with germline, one end of the junction differs, possibly owing to a read error. The chain combines TRBV2 with TRBJ1-6; TRBD1 matches at 12 bases. Germline lookup yields CDR1 SNHLY and CDR2 FYNNEI. This CDR3 is built from 16 residues. The DNA for the CDR3 is TGTGCCAGCAGGGAAGAGGGACAGGGGGCTTGGTCACCCCTCCACTTT. It encodes CASREEGQGAWSPLHF.

The chain links TRBV2 to TRBJ1-5, with D tentatively TRBD1 (6 bases). V dropped 5 bases and J dropped 1 base, with 9 bases sitting between them. This CDR3 has 14 amino acids. Germline lookup yields CDR1 SNHLY and CDR2 FYNNEI. CDR3 DNA sequence: TGTGCCAGCAGTTGGGACAACAGCAATCAGCCCCAGCATTTT. Amino acid sequence: CASSWDNSNQPQHF.

The chain couples TRBV4-1 to TRBJ1-5; TRBD1 might be the D (5 bases). The CDR3 contains 15 residues. Trimming took off 4 bases at V and 1 base at J, with 11 bases between the two ends. Germline CDR1 MGHRA, CDR2 YSYEKL. CDR3 nucleotide sequence: TGCGCCAGCAGCCCCCGGGACGACAGCAATCAGCCCCAGCATTTT. This translates into CASSPRDDSNQPQHF.

The chain couples TRBV4-3 to TRBJ1-4; a possible D gene is TRBD1 (5 bases). From germline, CDR1 is LGHNA and CDR2 YSLEER. This CDR3 spans 15 amino acids. Trimming cost V 0 bases and J 15 bases, with 20 bases left between them. CDR3 sequence: CASSQEGRSHDRVFF. In nucleotides, the CDR3 is TGCGCCAGCAGCCAAGAGGGACGAAGCCACGACCGGGTGTTTTTT.

This clone was seen more than once but under ten times. V usage is TRBV5-1 and J usage is TRBJ2-3; 9 bases match TRBD1. This CDR3 has 16 amino acids. The J segment lost 2 bases and the V segment lost 0 bases, leaving 4 bases of the junction unmatched. In germline, CDR1 is SGHRS, CDR2 YFSETQ. DNA of the CDR3: TGCGCCAGCAGCTTGGATACAGGGGGCGCCACAGATACGCAGTATTTT. Protein sequence: CASSLDTGGATDTQYF. The complete variable domain, with remaining parts taken from reference TRBV5-1 and TRBJ2-3, reads KAGVTQTPRYLIKTRGQQVTLSCSPISGHRSVSWYQQTPGQGLQFLFEYFSETQRNKGNFPGRFSGRQFSNSRSEMNVSTLELGDSALYLCASSLDTGGATDTQYFGPGTRLTVL.

The rearrangement uses TRBV6-6 and TRBJ1-2, with D possibly being TRBD1 (6 bases). Germline-derived CDR1 and CDR2 are MNHNY and SVGAGI (reference sequence). Trimming cost V 5 bases and J 5 bases, with 15 bases left between them. The CDR3 consists of 14 residues. This CDR3 reads CASSPPGEVYGYTF. CDR3 bases: TGTGCCAGCAGTCCCCCAGGGGAAGTTTATGGCTACACCTTC.

This clone was seen just once. The rearrangement uses TRBV15 and TRBJ2-5; 12 bases are a match to TRBD1. J gave up 9 bases and V 5 bases, and 10 bases lay outside the gene matches. The germline CDR1 and CDR2 sequences are LNHNV and YYDKDF (reference sequence). The CDR3 has 15 amino acids. CDR3 DNA: TGTGCCACCAGCCTCGGGACAGGGGGCGCCCAGGCCCAGTACTTC. Residues: CATSLGTGGAQAQYF.

The chain has TRBV5-1 and TRBJ1-5; TRBD1 matches 7 bases. The J segment lost 1 base and the V segment lost 4 bases, leaving 8 bases of the junction unmatched. Germline assignment: CDR1 SGHRS and CDR2 YFSETQ. The CDR3 is 16 residues long. CDR3 coding DNA: TGCGCCAGCAGCCCGGACAGGCTCGGGAGCAATCAGCCCCAGCATTTT. Protein product: CASSPDRLGSNQPQHF.

This clone was seen a few times. The chain couples TRBV6-6 to TRBJ1-5, with 8 nucleotides matching TRBD1. Trimming cost V 11 bases and J 6 bases; bases outside gene matches: 12. This CDR3 has 14 residues. Looked up from germline, CDR1 is MNHNY and CDR2 is SVGAGI (reference sequence). CDR3: CAGSPDRDSQPQHF. For the CDR3, the DNA is TGTGCCGGCTCCCCGGACAGGGATAGTCAGCCCCAGCATTTT.

The genes are TRBV6-1 and TRBJ1-5; 8 bases line up with TRBD1. V lost 4 bases to trimming and J lost 5 bases; unmatched junction nucleotides: 16. Germline V gene lookup returns CDR1 MNHNS and CDR2 SASEGT. The CDR3 runs to 18 residues. CDR3 sequence (DNA): TGTGCCAGCAGTGTAAGGCGCAACGCAGGGGGCGGTTATCAGCCCCAGCATTTT. Residues: CASSVRRNAGGGYQPQHF.

This clone came up a few times. J is TRBJ2-4 and V is TRBV18; no clear D. Per the germline V gene, CDR1 is KGHSH and CDR2 is LQKENI. Trimming removed 4 bases at V and 0 bases at J, with 13 bases between. CDR3 length: 16 amino acids. CDR3 loop: CASSRQSLLAKNIQYF. For the CDR3, the DNA is TGTGCCAGCTCACGCCAGTCACTTCTAGCCAAAAACATTCAGTACTTC.

The V call is TRBV11-2, the J call TRBJ2-7; the D is unclear. The CDR3 consists of 13 residues. Germline CDR1 SGHAT, CDR2 FQNNGV. Trimming removed 4 bases at V and 7 bases at J, with 14 bases between. CDR3 amino acids: CASSSSQQGEQYF. The DNA of the CDR3 is TGTGCCAGCAGCTCCTCTCAGCAAGGGGAGCAGTACTTC. Together with reference TRBV11-2 and TRBJ2-7, the CDR3 gives the full variable domain: EAGVAQSPRYKIIEKRQSVAFWCNPISGHATLYWYQQILGQGPKLLIQFQNNGVVDDSQLPKDRFSAERLKGVDSTLKIQPAKLEDSAVYLCASSSSQQGEQYFGPGTRLTVT.

The V gene is TRBV19, the J gene TRBJ2-3; TRBD1 aligns across 9 bases. Germline V gene sequence: CDR1 LNHDA, CDR2 SQIVND (reference sequence). Losses at the gene ends were 7 bases for V and 4 bases for J; bases not matched to a gene: 6. This CDR3 region has 14 residues. Here the CDR3 DNA reads TGTGCCAGTACCCGCGGGACAGGGTCAGATACGCAGTATTTT. Protein product: CASTRGTGSDTQYF.

The chain couples TRBV27 to TRBJ1-5, with D unresolved. Germline lookup yields CDR1 MNHEY and CDR2 SMNVEV (reference sequence). Trimming removed 2 bases at V and 7 bases at J, with 9 bases between. CDR3 length equals 13 residues. For the CDR3, the DNA is TGTGCCAGCAGTTTAGAGGGTCAACAGCCCCAGCATTTT. It yields the protein CASSLEGQQPQHF.

The CDR3 DNA is TGTGCCAGCAGTTTGGGTGGGGCCAACGTCCTGACTTTC. Translating it yields CASSLGGANVLTF. This chain connects TRBV28 to TRBJ2-6, with D hard to call. The CDR3 is 13 amino acids. The V gene lost 3 bases and the J gene lost 3 bases, with 3 bases spanning the gap. Germline CDR1 reads MDHEN; CDR2 reads SYDVKM.

The rearrangement uses TRBV6-1 and TRBJ2-2; TRBD1 or TRBD2 may be the D gene (5 bases each). Germline V gives CDR1 MNHNS, CDR2 SASEGT. The CDR3 spans 15 residues. Trimming removed 0 bases at V and 6 bases at J, with 11 bases between. CDR3 nucleotide sequence: TGTGCCAGCAGTGAAGCCCTGTGGGGGTCCGGGGAGCTGTTTTTT. It translates to CASSEALWGSGELFF.

This clone turned up a few times. This chain connects TRBV9 to TRBJ1-5; D unresolved. Germline assignment: CDR1 SGDLS and CDR2 YYNGEE. CDR3 size: 19 residues. Trimming removed 3 bases from V and 0 bases from J, with 22 bases in between. In nucleotides, the CDR3 is TGTGCCAGCAGCGGACTCCGTGGATACACTACTTATAGCAATCAGCCCCAGCATTTT. This codes for CASSGLRGYTTYSNQPQHF.